The clone carrying this T cell receptor beta chain was observed many times. The antigen is unknown. The CDR3 is made up of 12 amino acids. CDR1 is MNHNS, CDR2 SASEGT, per germline. With 10 bases clipped from V and 3 bases from J, the junction kept 5 bases outside the gene matches. From RNA transcripts, TCR beta CDR3 regions were amplified. During a first-round RT-PCR of the TCR CDR3, the HTBI primer set was used. MiXCR, applied by TCRdb to the multiplex PCR reads, yields one record per CDR3 protein. The sample carries hundreds of thousands of distinct CDR3 sequences, roughly 17% recorded once. The source of the sample is a study of T cells in Graves' hyperthyroidism and ophthalmopathy. Study observations and caveats: Most clonotypes expanded in the thyroid (above 0.001) were also present in blood.

Clinical Activity Scores of at least 3, NOSPECS grades of at least 4 and durations under 3 months characterized ophthalmopathy patients. Uncontrolled infection, other autoimmune disease, pregnancy or lactation barred patients from enrollment. PBMCs were sourced from approximately 9 ml fresh peripheral blood. The specimen sequenced was blood. This chain joins TRBV6-1 and TRBJ2-7, with TRBD1 identical over 8 bases. The TCR was taken from a woman between 18 and 30 years old with Graves' ophthalmopathy. The CDR3 DNA sequence: TGTGCCATAAGACAGGGGATCTACGAGCAGTACTTC. This translates into CAIRQGIYEQYF.